The clone carrying this TCR beta chain has a count of ten or more. The target antigen is unknown. These data are taken from a study of T cells in Graves' hyperthyroidism and ophthalmopathy. Study as a whole: The initial diagnosis was the point when peripheral blood was collected, ahead of any treatment. Study findings and constraints: A median roughly 6.6 months before onset, the model predicted ophthalmopathy.

The CDR3 has 14 amino acids. Germline trimming cut 4 bases from V and 3 bases from J; bases unmatched to any gene: 6. Germline V gene sequence: CDR1 MGHDK, CDR2 SYGVNS. The CDR3 regions of TCR beta were amplified from RNA transcripts. HTBI primers drove first-round RT-PCR of the TCR CDR3. TCRdb redid the calling of the multiplex PCR reads with MiXCR, one entry per CDR3 protein. The table has under 300,000 distinct CDR3 sequences, less than 30% seen once. The TCR sequence derives from a middle-aged man with Graves' hyperthyroidism that later progressed to Graves' ophthalmopathy. Sequenced: blood. V gene TRBV25-1 combines with J gene TRBJ2-7, with 7 bases identical to TRBD1. The CDR3: CASSGPDRYYEQYF. CDR3 nucleotides: TGTGCCAGCAGTGGTCCGGACAGGTACTACGAGCAGTACTTC.